Below are 20 T cell receptor beta chains sequenced from a single sample in a study of T cell responses to AZD1222 COVID-19 vaccine. Assay: immunoSEQ multiplex PCR; the TCRdb copy retains only in-frame clones and omits some. The sample contains around 90,000 clones, 80% to 90% of which appear only once. The sample here was peripheral blood, taken on day 0 of AZD1222 vaccination. These receptors were taken from an adult in good health.

V usage is TRBV20-1 and J usage is TRBJ1-4; D might be TRBD1 (5 bases). This CDR3 comprises 14 residues. In germline, CDR1 is DFQATT, CDR2 SNEGSKA (reference sequence). V lost 3 bases and J 8 bases, leaving 16 bases between the germline ends. Here the CDR3 reads CSASSGQASEKLFF. Written as DNA, the CDR3 is TGCAGTGCTAGTTCGGGGCAGGCGAGCGAAAAACTGTTTTTT.

Ten or more counts support this clone. The chain combines TRBV5-6 with TRBJ2-1, with D uncertain. Germline V gene lookup returns CDR1 SGHDT and CDR2 YYEEEE. This CDR3 spans 15 amino acids. V was pared by 1 base and J by 2 bases, with 10 bases between. The CDR3 coding sequence is TGTGCCAGCAGCTTGATTAGTGGGACCTACAATGAGCAGTTCTTC. This gives the protein CASSLISGTYNEQFF.

This sequence joins TRBV4-2 and TRBJ2-1; 10 bases match TRBD2. CDR3 size: 15 residues. V lost 2 bases and J lost 10; bases outside the gene matches: 8. Looked up from germline, CDR1 is LGHNA and CDR2 is YNFKEQ. CDR3 sequence: CASSQKSGTSDEQFF. CDR3 DNA sequence: TGTGCCAGCAGCCAAAAATCCGGGACTAGCGACGAGCAGTTCTTC.

The V and J genes are TRBV7-2 and TRBJ2-5; perhaps TRBD1 as D (6 bases). The CDR3 is made up of 15 amino acids. Between the trimmed V and J ends, which lost 6 bases and 2 bases, there was a span of 16 bases. Per germline, CDR1 SGHTA and CDR2 FQGNSA. The CDR3 loop is CASRTGLDRQETQYF. CDR3 coding DNA: TGTGCCAGCAGAACCGGGTTGGACAGACAAGAGACCCAGTACTTC.

The chain uses TRBV18 and TRBJ1-4; D unclear. V was clipped by 5 bases and J by 3 bases, with 13 bases between them. The CDR3 is made up of 15 amino acids. The germline CDR1 and CDR2 sequences are KGHSH and LQKENI. The CDR3 spells CASSSEHTSNEKLFF. The CDR3 nucleotides are TGTGCCAGCTCATCGGAACACACATCTAATGAAAAACTGTTTTTT.

The rearrangement links TRBV6-1 to TRBJ1-5, with 7 bases matching TRBD1. Germline V gene sequence: CDR1 MNHNS, CDR2 SASEGT. V lost 2 bases and J lost 5; bases outside the gene matches: 6. The CDR3 has 15 residues. This CDR3 is CASSEKLTGYQPQHF. For the CDR3, the DNA is TGTGCCAGCAGTGAAAAGCTGACAGGGTATCAGCCCCAGCATTTT.

V gene TRBV19 combines with J gene TRBJ2-7, with D tentatively TRBD1 or TRBD2 (7 bases each). Trimming took off 4 bases at V and 4 bases at J, with 23 bases between the two ends. The CDR3 contains 17 residues. Germline-derived CDR1 and CDR2 are LNHDA and SQIVND (reference sequence). The CDR3 DNA follows: TGTGCCAGTAGTAACGGCCAAAAGACAGGGAGGGGATACGAGCAGTACTTC. Translating it yields CASSNGQKTGRGYEQYF.

This chain connects TRBV30 to TRBJ2-1, with TRBD1 matching 8 bases. Germline CDR1 is GTSNPN and CDR2 is SVGIG (reference sequence). CDR3 length equals 15 residues. With 2 bases clipped from V and 6 bases from J, the junction kept 9 bases outside the gene matches. The CDR3 DNA reads as TGTGCCTGGAGTTTGAGGCAGGGGGCGGTCAATGAGCAGTTCTTC. Translated, it gives CAWSLRQGAVNEQFF.

The chain is built from TRBV7-3 and TRBJ1-2, with D uncertain. V gave up 1 base and J gave up 4 bases, with 10 bases separating them. The germline CDR1 and CDR2 sequences are SGHTA and FQGTGA. This CDR3 spans 14 amino acids. The DNA of the CDR3 is TGTGCCAGCAGCTTAAACGGAGGGAGCTATGGCTACACCTTC. This translates into CASSLNGGSYGYTF.

The chain links TRBV4-1 to TRBJ1-5; the match to TRBD1 covers 7 bases. The CDR3 has 18 amino acids. The junction had 11 bases not matched to a gene; V was cut back by 0 bases and J by 3 bases. The germline V gene encodes CDR1 MGHRA and CDR2 YSYEKL. CDR3 loop: CASSQEGGGKGLNQPQHF. The CDR3, as DNA: TGCGCCAGCAGCCAAGAGGGAGGGGGCAAAGGCCTCAATCAGCCCCAGCATTTT.

The table lists this clone with a count of one. The chain uses TRBV4-1 and TRBJ2-3, with 12 bases fitting TRBD2. Germline V lookup: CDR1 MGHRA, CDR2 YSYEKL. V was pared by 3 bases and J by 6 bases, with 4 bases of the junction left unmatched. The CDR3 length is 15 residues. CDR3: CASSQRLAGVDTQYF. For the CDR3, the DNA is TGCGCCAGCAGCCAGAGACTAGCGGGAGTTGATACGCAGTATTTT.

V usage is TRBV6-6 and J usage is TRBJ1-2, with D maybe TRBD1 (5 bases). Germline V gene lookup returns CDR1 MNHNY and CDR2 SVGAGI (reference sequence). The CDR3 covers 16 residues. The V gene lost 2 bases and the J gene lost 0 bases, with 13 bases spanning the gap. CDR3 sequence: CASSYPPWTPNYGYTF. The CDR3 DNA is TGTGCCAGCAGTTACCCACCTTGGACACCTAACTATGGCTACACCTTC.

V gene TRBV27 combines with J gene TRBJ1-6; D is unclear. This CDR3 region has 13 residues. V dropped 5 bases and J dropped 2 bases, with 4 bases sitting between them. Germline assignment: CDR1 MNHEY and CDR2 SMNVEV (reference sequence). Written as DNA, the CDR3 is TGTGCCAGCAGTCCAGCCTATAATTCACCCCTCCACTTT. It is translated as CASSPAYNSPLHF.

V usage is TRBV28 and J usage is TRBJ1-1; D gene uncertain. Trimming pared 6 bases from V and 3 bases from J, leaving 5 bases between. The CDR3 totals 11 residues. Germline V CDR1 and CDR2: MDHEN, SYDVKM. The CDR3 nucleotides read TGTGCCAGCAGGGGGTACACTGAAGCTTTCTTT. Amino acids: CASRGYTEAFF.

The genes are TRBV15 and TRBJ2-7, with D maybe TRBD1 (5 bases). This CDR3 region has 12 residues. Trimming pared 7 bases from V and 5 bases from J, leaving 12 bases between. Looked up from germline, CDR1 is LNHNV and CDR2 is YYDKDF (reference sequence). In nucleotides, the CDR3 is TGTGCCACCAAGGGGTTATACCACGAGCAGTACTTC. It is translated as CATKGLYHEQYF.

This clone has only one observation. The chain links TRBV4-1 to TRBJ2-1, with TRBD1 as a possible D gene (5 bases). Germline V lookup: CDR1 MGHRA, CDR2 YSYEKL. This CDR3 comprises 14 residues. V was cut by 0 bases and J by 15 bases, with 18 bases left in between. This CDR3 reads CASSQDSVRGLGFF. The CDR3 DNA is TGCGCCAGCAGCCAAGACAGTGTAAGGGGTCTTGGGTTCTTC.

CDR3: CASSSGGWGGYTF. In DNA, the CDR3 is TGTGCCAGCAGCTCCGGTGGGTGGGGTGGCTACACCTTC. The chain uses TRBV7-2 and TRBJ1-2; the D is unclear. Germline CDR1 is SGHTA and CDR2 is FQGNSA. Trimming stripped 4 bases from V and 7 bases from J, with 13 bases between. The CDR3 sequence is 13 residues long. Supplemented by reference TRBV7-2 and TRBJ1-2, the full variable domain reads GAGVSQSPSNKVTEKGKDVELRCDPISGHTALYWYRQSLGQGLEFLIYFQGNSAPDKSGLPSDRFSAERTGGSVSTLTIQRTQQEDSAVYLCASSSGGWGGYTFGSGTRLTVV.

This chain joins TRBV18 and TRBJ1-5, with a possible D match to TRBD1 (5 bases). Germline CDR1 KGHSH, CDR2 LQKENI. Trimming took 2 bases from V and 6 from J, leaving 20 bases between them. The CDR3 is 17 amino acids. The CDR3 loop reads CASSPTGTGGVGQPQHF. The CDR3 DNA reads as TGTGCCAGCTCACCAACTGGGACCGGCGGGGTAGGTCAGCCCCAGCATTTT.

The gene calls are TRBV6-2 or TRBV6-3 and TRBJ1-5, with a weak D call TRBD1 (5 bases). The CDR3 is 13 residues long. Germline CDR1 is MNHEY and CDR2 is SVGEGT. Trimming took 7 bases from V and 3 from J, leaving 10 bases between them. The CDR3 bases are TGTGCCAGCAACCCACAGGCCAATCAGCCCCAGCATTTT. Translation gives CASNPQANQPQHF.

The chain employs TRBV6-2 or TRBV6-3 and TRBJ2-7; TRBD2 agrees at 9 bases. Germline CDR1 MNHEY, CDR2 SVGEGT. This CDR3 has 14 amino acids. V was clipped by 6 bases and J by 2 bases; unmatched bases: 5. The CDR3 DNA follows: TGTGCCAGCAGCACAATAGCGGGAGCCTACGAGCAGTACTTC. Translation: CASSTIAGAYEQYF.